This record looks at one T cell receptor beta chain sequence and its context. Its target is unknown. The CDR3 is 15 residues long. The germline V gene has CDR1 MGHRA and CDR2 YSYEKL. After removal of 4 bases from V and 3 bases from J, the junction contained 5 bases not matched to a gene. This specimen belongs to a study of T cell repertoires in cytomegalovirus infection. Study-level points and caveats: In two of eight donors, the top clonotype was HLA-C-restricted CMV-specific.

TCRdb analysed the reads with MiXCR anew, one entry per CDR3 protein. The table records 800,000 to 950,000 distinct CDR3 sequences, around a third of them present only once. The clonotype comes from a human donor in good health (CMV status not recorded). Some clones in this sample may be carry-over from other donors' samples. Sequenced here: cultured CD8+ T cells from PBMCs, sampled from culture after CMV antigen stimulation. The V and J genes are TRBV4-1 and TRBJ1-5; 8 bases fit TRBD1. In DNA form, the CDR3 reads TGCGCCAGCAGCCGAGACAGGGGCATCAATCAGCCCCAGCATTTT. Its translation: CASSRDRGINQPQHF.